The 27 T cell receptor beta chains in this list originate from one sample, sequenced in a study of blood T cell repertoires in COVID-19. Clones were sequenced by immunoSEQ multiplex PCR, and TCRdb holds only the in-frame ones, with some missing. The sample shows 25,000 to 35,000 clones, approximately 85% of them seen only once. The sequencing sample was made of peripheral blood. Receptors originate from a human donor in a cohort sampled during active COVID-19.

This chain joins TRBV5-6 and TRBJ2-7; TRBD2 matches 7 bases. The junction had 1 base not matched to a gene; V was cut back by 0 bases and J by 7 bases. The germline gives CDR1 SGHDT, CDR2 YYEEEE. This CDR3 is 12 amino acids long. CDR3 DNA: TGTGCCAGCAGCTTGGCAGCGGGGGAGCAGTACTTC. The encoded protein is CASSLAAGEQYF. Based on the CDR3 plus reference TRBV5-6 and TRBJ2-7, the full variable domain is DAGVTQSPTHLIKTRGQQVTLRCSPKSGHDTVSWYQQALGQGPQFIFQYYEEEERQRGNFPDRFSGHQFPNYSSELNVNALLLGDSALYLCASSLAAGEQYFGPGTRLTVT.

The V and J genes are TRBV6-5 and TRBJ2-1; TRBD1 aligns across 12 bases. CDR3 length: 15 residues. CDR1 is MNHEY and CDR2 is SVGAGI in the germline V gene. V shed 6 bases, J shed 8 bases, and the junction held 8 bases outside the gene matches. CDR3 DNA sequence: TGTGCCAGCAGCGGCCGGGACAGGGGGCAGGATGAGCAGTTCTTC. It codes for CASSGRDRGQDEQFF.

V is TRBV4-1 and J is TRBJ1-2; 7 bases agree with TRBD1. CDR1 MGHRA and CDR2 YSYEKL come from the germline V gene. J lost 4 bases, V lost 0 bases, and 8 bases had no gene match. This CDR3 region has 16 residues. The CDR3 sequence: CASSQDGQAMIYGYTF. CDR3 bases: TGCGCCAGCAGCCAAGACGGACAGGCGATGATCTATGGCTACACCTTC.

The chain carries TRBV11-2 and TRBJ2-3, with 8 bases identical to TRBD1. The V segment lost 6 bases and the J segment 3 bases; nucleotides outside the gene matches: 8. The CDR3 runs 15 residues. Germline V CDR1 and CDR2: SGHAT, FQNNGV. CDR3 in amino acids: CASSQKDRATDTQYF. The CDR3 DNA sequence: TGTGCCAGCAGTCAAAAGGACAGGGCAACAGATACGCAGTATTTT.

The genes are TRBV18 and TRBJ2-3; 9 bases align to TRBD2. CDR1 is KGHSH, CDR2 LQKENI, per germline. V lost 6 bases to trimming and J lost 6 bases; unmatched junction nucleotides: 13. The CDR3 sequence is 16 residues long. CDR3 in amino acids: CASSPPWLAGLDTQYF. CDR3 nucleotides: TGTGCCAGCTCGCCTCCGTGGCTAGCGGGATTGGATACGCAGTATTTT.

This clone was recorded a few times. The V and J genes are TRBV5-4 and TRBJ2-1; D is perhaps TRBD2 (6 bases). This CDR3 is 16 amino acids long. Germline assignment: CDR1 SGHNT and CDR2 YYREEE (reference sequence). Trimming stripped 2 bases from V and 0 bases from J, with 12 bases between. Here the CDR3 reads CASSLAGSSSYNEQFF. The CDR3 DNA reads as TGTGCCAGCAGCTTAGCGGGTTCGAGCTCCTACAATGAGCAGTTCTTC.

This chain connects TRBV6-5 to TRBJ1-3; D might be TRBD1 (6 bases). CDR3 length equals 15 residues. V was pared by 6 bases and J by 4 bases, with 16 bases between. Germline V lookup: CDR1 MNHEY, CDR2 SVGAGI. The CDR3 region has the DNA TGTGCCAGCAGGCCTCCGACAGGTTTCGGAAACACCATATATTTT. This codes for CASRPPTGFGNTIYF.

This rearrangement joins TRBV9 to TRBJ2-2, with TRBD1 identical over 9 bases. The CDR3 sequence is 18 residues long. Germline V gene data show CDR1 as SGDLS and CDR2 as YYNGEE. The V and J ends lost 4 bases and 3 bases, in that order; junction bases with no gene match: 13. CDR3 region: CASSTRSSGDRDTGELFF. Written as DNA, the CDR3 is TGTGCCAGCAGCACACGATCCTCCGGGGACAGGGACACCGGGGAGCTGTTTTTT.

The V and J genes are TRBV29-1 and TRBJ2-1; D is possibly TRBD1 (5 bases). Trimming cost V 7 bases and J 6 bases, with 13 bases left between them. Germline CDR1 is SQVTM and CDR2 is ANQGSEA. The CDR3 contains 12 residues. DNA for the CDR3: TGCAGCGGTTTTGGACACCTCAATGAGCAGTTCTTC. It is translated as CSGFGHLNEQFF.

This rearrangement joins TRBV28 to TRBJ1-5; weak D call: TRBD1 (5 bases). The CDR3 spans 14 residues. Deletions cut 6 bases from V and 2 bases from J, with 11 bases between. The germline CDR1 and CDR2 sequences are MDHEN and SYDVKM. The CDR3 spells CASRSGYRNQPQHF. CDR3 DNA: TGTGCCAGCAGGTCAGGGTACCGCAATCAGCCCCAGCATTTT. The full variable domain, its missing parts supplied by reference TRBV28 and TRBJ1-5, is DVKVTQSSRYLVKRTGEKVFLECVQDMDHENMFWYRQDPGLGLRLIYFSYDVKMKEKGDIPEGYSVSREKKERFSLILESASTNQTSMYLCASRSGYRNQPQHFGDGTRLSIL.

This clone is medium-sized by share. The rearrangement links TRBV2 to TRBJ2-3, with no clear D. Per the germline V gene, CDR1 is SNHLY and CDR2 is FYNNEI. The CDR3 totals 15 residues. Trimming pared 0 bases from V and 5 bases from J, leaving 12 bases between. CDR3 amino acids: CASSEALEIEDTQYF. The CDR3 DNA follows: TGTGCCAGCAGTGAAGCGTTAGAGATTGAAGATACGCAGTATTTT.

This clone has just one count. The chain is built from TRBV7-9 and TRBJ1-2; D is ambiguous. Germline lookup yields CDR1 SEHNR and CDR2 FQNEAQ (reference sequence). The length of the CDR3 is 14 residues. Trimming cost V 2 bases and J 1 base, with 8 bases left between them. CDR3 sequence (DNA): TGTGCCAGCAGCTTATCGTCCGGTAACTATGGCTACACCTTC. Translating it yields CASSLSSGNYGYTF.

The chain employs TRBV6-5 and TRBJ1-4; perhaps TRBD1 as D (5 bases). V lost 6 bases to trimming and J lost 7 bases, with 18 bases between them. CDR1 is MNHEY, CDR2 SVGAGI, per germline. This CDR3 contains 15 residues. Written as DNA, the CDR3 is TGTGCCAGCAGCCTCGGGGGGGGACGGTTTGAAAAACTGTTTTTT. Amino acid sequence: CASSLGGGRFEKLFF.

The CDR3 sequence: CASSNGQTATNEKLFF. The CDR3 DNA reads as TGCGCCAGCAGCAATGGACAGACTGCAACTAATGAAAAACTGTTTTTT. The rearrangement uses TRBV5-1 and TRBJ1-4; D perhaps matches TRBD1 (6 bases). Germline V gene data show CDR1 as SGHRS and CDR2 as YFSETQ. This CDR3 spans 16 amino acids. V shed 4 bases and J shed 0 bases, with 13 bases lying between them.

V usage is TRBV7-2 and J usage is TRBJ2-5; 10 bases match TRBD2. The CDR3 length is 14 residues. Germline assignment: CDR1 SGHTA and CDR2 FQGNSA. Losses at the gene ends were 3 bases for V and 4 bases for J; bases not matched to a gene: 2. This CDR3 reads CASSLGLARETQYF. The CDR3 nucleotides are TGTGCCAGCAGCTTGGGACTAGCGCGAGAGACCCAGTACTTC.

The J gene is TRBJ2-1, the V gene TRBV5-4, with 11 bases identical to TRBD2. Per the germline V gene, CDR1 is SGHNT and CDR2 is YYREEE (reference sequence). CDR3 length equals 16 residues. With 3 bases clipped from V and 3 bases from J, the junction kept 5 bases outside the gene matches. CDR3 protein: CASSSLAGGVYNEQFF. As DNA, the CDR3 is TGTGCCAGCAGCTCCTTAGCGGGAGGGGTCTACAATGAGCAGTTCTTC.

The chain has TRBV9 and TRBJ1-1; no firm D call. V lost 0 bases, J lost 3 bases, and 6 bases lay in between. CDR1 and CDR2 from the germline V gene are SGDLS and YYNGEE. There are 13 residues in the CDR3. The CDR3 DNA follows: TGTGCCAGCAGCGTAGTGGCCGACACTGAAGCTTTCTTT. Amino acid sequence: CASSVVADTEAFF.

The J gene is TRBJ2-5, the V gene TRBV10-1, with TRBD1 matching over 7 bases. The CDR3 consists of 15 residues. Trimming removed 1 base from V and 4 bases from J; junction bases left unmatched: 6. In germline, CDR1 is WNHNN, CDR2 SYGVQD (reference sequence). CDR3 DNA: TGCGCCAGCAGTGAGTTGATAGGGGGCTCAGAGACCCAGTACTTC. This encodes CASSELIGGSETQYF.

This clone appeared a few times. This chain connects TRBV5-1 to TRBJ2-1; possible D gene TRBD2, 5 bases. V was clipped by 0 bases and J by 7 bases, with 14 bases between them. The CDR3 runs to 15 residues. Germline-derived CDR1 and CDR2 are SGHRS and YFSETQ. For the CDR3, the DNA is TGCGCCAGCAGCTTGGATGGGAGCCCTCCGAATGAGCAGTTCTTC. Its translation: CASSLDGSPPNEQFF.

This clone was detected only once. The V gene is TRBV10-2, the J gene TRBJ2-3; 7 positions agree with TRBD2. CDR3 length: 16 residues. Germline assignment: CDR1 WSHSY and CDR2 SAAADI. V trimming: 0 bases; J trimming: 2 bases; junction bases outside the gene matches: 5. CDR3 sequence reads: CASSESRGGYTDTQYF. CDR3 DNA sequence: TGCGCCAGCAGTGAGTCTCGCGGGGGTTACACAGATACGCAGTATTTT.

In DNA, the CDR3 is TGTGCCAGCAGTTTATCCGGACTAGCGGGAGCTTTATACGAGCAGTACTTC. Translation: CASSLSGLAGALYEQYF. The chain carries TRBV28 and TRBJ2-7; 13 positions match TRBD2. The CDR3 loop spans 17 amino acids. Germline V gives CDR1 MDHEN, CDR2 SYDVKM. J gave up 4 bases and V 1 base, and 7 bases lay outside the gene matches.

The V call is TRBV5-1, the J call TRBJ2-3; TRBD1 matches 7 bases. CDR1 SGHRS and CDR2 YFSETQ come from the germline V gene. The CDR3 is 15 residues long. The trim removed 4 bases at V and 3 bases at J, leaving 8 bases unmatched. This CDR3 reads CASSEQGWGTDTQYF. The CDR3 DNA follows: TGCGCCAGCAGCGAACAGGGGTGGGGGACAGATACGCAGTATTTT.

The chain carries TRBV19 and TRBJ1-2; 10 nucleotides align to TRBD1. V shed 5 bases and J 7 bases; nucleotides not matched to a gene: 7. Germline values: CDR1 LNHDA, CDR2 SQIVND (reference sequence). This CDR3 has 14 residues. The CDR3 region is CASSPRQGALGYTF. Here the CDR3 DNA reads TGTGCCAGTAGTCCCCGACAGGGGGCGCTTGGCTACACCTTC.

J is TRBJ1-5 and V is TRBV19, with D possibly being TRBD1 (5 bases). The CDR3 is 13 amino acids. Trimming stripped 8 bases from V and 3 bases from J, with 11 bases between. Germline V gives CDR1 LNHDA, CDR2 SQIVND (reference sequence). CDR3 DNA: TGTGCCAGTCAGGAGGGGCTCAATCAGCCCCAGCATTTT. Protein: CASQEGLNQPQHF.

The chain couples TRBV4-2 to TRBJ2-2; TRBD1 aligns across 7 bases. The CDR3 is 17 amino acids. Germline CDR1 and CDR2: LGHNA and YNFKEQ. The V gene end was trimmed by 3 bases and the J gene end by 2 bases; junction bases not matched to a gene: 9. Written as DNA, the CDR3 is TGTGCCAGCAGCCACCGGACAGGTCCCCTCAACACCGGGGAGCTGTTTTTT. This gives the protein CASSHRTGPLNTGELFF.

This sequence joins TRBV6-2 or TRBV6-3 and TRBJ2-7; 7 bases are shared with TRBD2. Trimming at V came to 3 bases and at J to 6 bases, leaving 11 bases not matched to a gene. Per the germline V gene, CDR1 is MNHEY and CDR2 is SVGEGT. The CDR3 extends over 15 amino acids. The CDR3 bases are TGTGCCAGCAGTTATTCGGGAGGTACCGGAGGCGAGCAGTACTTC. This encodes CASSYSGGTGGEQYF.

The V call is TRBV12-3 or TRBV12-4, the J call TRBJ2-5; no clear D. The CDR3 totals 12 residues. Trimming removed 3 bases from V and 7 bases from J, with 9 bases in between. In DNA form, the CDR3 reads TGTGCCAGCAGTTTCTCTCCCGGGACCCAGTACTTC. Translating gives CASSFSPGTQYF.